The clone carrying this T cell receptor (beta chain) was seen once. The entry originates in a study of cytomegalovirus exposure and HLA in healthy donors. Germline values: CDR1 WNHNN, CDR2 SYGVQD (reference sequence). The CDR3 extends over 15 amino acids. The trim removed 6 bases at V and 6 bases at J, leaving 6 bases unmatched. Researchers ran the PCR with 60 Vbeta and 13 Jbeta primers. Sequencing was performed with immunoSEQ multiplex PCR; in TCRdb, only in-frame clones are kept and a portion is missing. This sample has over 100,000 clones; 63% occur once, and the top ten carry 9% to 10%. The chain is built from TRBV10-1 and TRBJ2-2; 11 bases line up with TRBD1. This clonotype was sampled from a man aged 40-50 years in good health and CMV-seropositive. Sequencing used PBMCs. CDR3 in DNA: TGCGCCAGCAGCCCGGGACAGGGGGGGTCCGGGGAGCTGTTTTTT. It is translated as CASSPGQGGSGELFF.